This TCR beta chain came from a study of blood T cell repertoires in COVID-19. The overall study: T cells, B-cell-depleted T cells, or PBMCs supplied cDNA or gDNA.

Original analysis: Amplification of reference gene primers was used by the study to estimate nucleated cell counts. Here immunoSEQ multiplex PCR was the method, and the copy in TCRdb shows in-frame clones only, minus some. Clone size and V and J calls were adopted from that table, with D and trimming inferred from the DNA. The sample yields some 220,000 clones, 75% to 85% seen once. The count of this clone is one. The sequenced sample consisted of peripheral blood. The sequence derives from a human donor in a cohort sampled during active COVID-19.

In nucleotides, the CDR3 is TGTGCCACCACCAGGATGCGGGGCCCCCAAGAGACCCAGTACTTC. As protein: CATTRMRGPQETQYF. V usage is TRBV28 and J usage is TRBJ2-5, with a weak D call TRBD2 (6 bases). CDR1 and CDR2 (germline): MDHEN, SYDVKM. The CDR3 loop spans 15 amino acids. V dropped 10 bases and J dropped 1 base, with 19 bases sitting between them.